The next 25 T cell receptor beta chains were all read from a single sample in a study of blood T cell repertoires in COVID-19. Data came from immunoSEQ multiplex PCR; TCRdb stores just in-frame clones and leaves some out. Among 260,000 or so clones listed, about 83% were seen once. Input material: peripheral blood. The origin of the receptors is an elderly man with acute or convalescent COVID-19.

The V call is TRBV5-1, the J call TRBJ2-1, with TRBD2 matching over 9 bases. The germline V gene encodes CDR1 SGHRS and CDR2 YFSETQ. The ends lost 0 bases at V and 11 bases at J; junction bases unmatched: 12. The CDR3 is made up of 16 amino acids. CDR3: CASSLGPSGTPRKQFF. Here the CDR3 DNA reads TGCGCCAGCAGCTTGGGCCCTAGCGGGACTCCCAGGAAGCAGTTCTTC.

This rearrangement joins TRBV30 to TRBJ2-7; 9 bases align to TRBD2. Germline V gene lookup returns CDR1 GTSNPN and CDR2 SVGIG (reference sequence). Trimming cost V 4 bases and J 3 bases; bases outside gene matches: 4. There are 13 residues in the CDR3. In nucleotides, the CDR3 is TGTGCCTGGAAGCGGGGGGCGAACTACGAGCAGTACTTC. Encoded protein: CAWKRGANYEQYF. Variable domain in full (rest from reference TRBV30 and TRBJ2-7): SQTIHQWPATLVQPVGSPLSLECTVEGTSNPNLYWYRQAAGRGLQLLFYSVGIGQISSEVPQNLSASRPQDRQFILSSKKLLLSDSGFYLCAWKRGANYEQYFGPGTRLTVT.

This clone is a singleton in its sample. The CDR3 DNA reads TGTGCCAGCAGCTTCGACAGGGAGGATTGGGAGACCCAGTACTTC. Its translation: CASSFDREDWETQYF. V and J are TRBV5-6 and TRBJ2-5; D possibly corresponds to TRBD1 (7 bases). Per the germline V gene, CDR1 is SGHDT and CDR2 is YYEEEE. Trimming cost V 2 bases and J 5 bases, with 16 bases left between them. The CDR3 is 15 residues long.

The genes are TRBV4-1 and TRBJ1-3; D remains ambiguous. V was clipped by 1 base and J by 2 bases, with 9 bases between them. Germline V gives CDR1 MGHRA, CDR2 YSYEKL. This CDR3 has 15 amino acids. Here the CDR3 reads CASSQAGRPGNTIYF. The CDR3 nucleotides read TGCGCCAGCAGCCAAGCAGGCCGGCCTGGAAACACCATATATTTT.

V and J are TRBV29-1 and TRBJ2-2, with no clear D. In germline, CDR1 is SQVTM, CDR2 ANQGSEA. V lost 7 bases and J 3 bases, leaving 6 bases between the germline ends. This CDR3 region has 11 residues. The chain's CDR3 is CSAVYTGELFF. The CDR3 nucleotides are TGCAGCGCTGTCTACACCGGGGAGCTGTTTTTT.

The V call is TRBV2, the J call TRBJ2-3; D remains unclear. V shed 1 base and J shed 0 bases, with 8 bases lying between them. Germline values: CDR1 SNHLY, CDR2 FYNNEI. The CDR3 extends over 15 amino acids. CDR3 protein: CASSEESVSTDTQYF. The CDR3 nucleotides are TGTGCCAGCAGTGAAGAGTCAGTTAGCACAGATACGCAGTATTTT.

V is TRBV19 and J is TRBJ2-6, with 9 bases matching TRBD1. Germline V lookup: CDR1 LNHDA, CDR2 SQIVND (reference sequence). This CDR3 contains 20 residues. J lost 0 bases, V lost 1 base, and 10 bases had no gene match. CDR3 coding DNA: TGTGCCAGTAGTATAGTCAGGTCAGGACAGGGGAGCTCTGGGGCCAACGTCCTGACTTTC. Amino acid sequence: CASSIVRSGQGSSGANVLTF.

The CDR3 here is CASSISREGETQYF. CDR3 nucleotides: TGTGCCAGCAGCATCTCTAGGGAGGGCGAGACCCAGTACTTC. This sequence joins TRBV7-3 and TRBJ2-5; 7 bases are shared with TRBD2. The CDR3 extends over 14 amino acids. Germline V lookup: CDR1 SGHTA, CDR2 FQGTGA. The V and J ends lost 5 bases and 5 bases, in that order; junction bases with no gene match: 8.

V and J are TRBV2 and TRBJ1-4; tentative D call: TRBD1 (5 bases). CDR1 and CDR2 (germline): SNHLY, FYNNEI. The V gene lost 6 bases and the J gene lost 0 bases, with 11 bases spanning the gap. This CDR3 region has 15 residues. CDR3: CASRRDRATNEKLFF. The CDR3 bases are TGTGCCAGCAGAAGAGACAGAGCAACTAATGAAAAACTGTTTTTT. The variable domain in full, completed from reference TRBV2 and TRBJ1-4, reads EPEVTQTPSHQVTQMGQEVILRCVPISNHLYFYWYRQILGQKVEFLVSFYNNEISEKSEIFDDQFSVERPDGSNFTLKIRSTKLEDSAMYFCASRRDRATNEKLFFGSGTQLSVL.

V is TRBV27 and J is TRBJ2-4; 7 positions agree with TRBD1. CDR1 and CDR2 (germline): MNHEY, SMNVEV (reference sequence). J gave up 1 base and V 5 bases, and 8 bases lay outside the gene matches. The CDR3 has 16 residues. In DNA form, the CDR3 reads TGTGCCAGCAGTATAAGGGGGCCGGCGGCCAAAAACATTCAGTACTTC. This codes for CASSIRGPAAKNIQYF.

The V and J genes are TRBV5-6 and TRBJ1-4; TRBD1 agrees at 8 bases. V was clipped by 4 bases and J by 7 bases; unmatched bases: 9. Germline V gene sequence: CDR1 SGHDT, CDR2 YYEEEE. There are 15 residues in the CDR3. The CDR3 sequence is CASSLRTGLGEKLFF. CDR3 sequence (DNA): TGTGCCAGCAGCCTCCGGACAGGGTTAGGTGAAAAACTGTTTTTT. Full variable domain (missing parts from reference TRBV5-6 and TRBJ1-4): DAGVTQSPTHLIKTRGQQVTLRCSPKSGHDTVSWYQQALGQGPQFIFQYYEEEERQRGNFPDRFSGHQFPNYSSELNVNALLLGDSALYLCASSLRTGLGEKLFFGSGTQLSVL.

CDR3 DNA: TGCGCCAGCAGTCGTGCGGGAGCGGGAGGGCAAGAGACCCAGTACTTC. This codes for CASSRAGAGGQETQYF. The chain combines TRBV10-1 with TRBJ2-5, with 10 nucleotides matching TRBD2. Per germline, CDR1 WNHNN and CDR2 SYGVQD (reference sequence). The CDR3 spans 16 residues. The ends lost 5 bases at V and 2 bases at J; junction bases unmatched: 8.

The table lists this clone with a count of one. The rearrangement links TRBV19 to TRBJ2-5, with 7 bases matching TRBD2. The CDR3 has 15 residues. J was trimmed by 1 base and V by 7 bases; bases with no gene match: 9. Germline V gene data show CDR1 as LNHDA and CDR2 as SQIVND (reference sequence). CDR3 in DNA: TGTGCCAGTACCCCGGTGGGAGGGTCCCAAGAGACCCAGTACTTC. Translating it yields CASTPVGGSQETQYF.

The chain has TRBV5-1 and TRBJ2-1; no clear D gene. Germline loops: CDR1 SGHRS, CDR2 YFSETQ. This CDR3 is built from 13 residues. With 3 bases removed from V and 3 bases from J, the gap between germline ends came to 7 bases. The CDR3: CASSYPNYNEQFF. CDR3 in DNA: TGCGCCAGCAGCTACCCTAACTACAATGAGCAGTTCTTC.

V gene TRBV19 combines with J gene TRBJ1-6; 7 positions match TRBD1. The CDR3 consists of 15 residues. Unmatched junction bases numbered 14, after V lost 4 bases and J lost 14 bases. The germline CDR1 and CDR2 sequences are LNHDA and SQIVND (reference sequence). CDR3 sequence: CASSTPGQAIQALHF. Here the CDR3 DNA reads TGTGCCAGTAGTACGCCCGGACAGGCCATTCAGGCCCTCCACTTT.

The genes are TRBV4-2 and TRBJ2-5, with D unclear. Deletions cut 0 bases from V and 2 bases from J, with 13 bases between. The germline V gene has CDR1 LGHNA and CDR2 YNFKEQ. This CDR3 has 16 residues. CDR3 bases: TGTGCCAGCAGCCAAGAGAAACGTGGCAGGCAAGAGACCCAGTACTTC. As protein: CASSQEKRGRQETQYF.

The CDR3 DNA is TGCGCCAGCAGCTTGAAGGGACAGGGAAACACAGATACGCAGTATTTT. The encoded protein is CASSLKGQGNTDTQYF. The chain combines TRBV5-1 with TRBJ2-3; 9 bases line up with TRBD1. CDR3 length: 16 amino acids. CDR1 and CDR2 from the germline V gene are SGHRS and YFSETQ. Trimming took 1 base from V and 2 from J; bases not matched to a gene: 5. The whole variable domain, filled in from reference TRBV5-1 and TRBJ2-3, reads KAGVTQTPRYLIKTRGQQVTLSCSPISGHRSVSWYQQTPGQGLQFLFEYFSETQRNKGNFPGRFSGRQFSNSRSEMNVSTLELGDSALYLCASSLKGQGNTDTQYFGPGTRLTVL.

The J gene is TRBJ2-7, the V gene TRBV11-2, with 8 bases identical to TRBD1. Germline lookup yields CDR1 SGHAT and CDR2 FQNNGV. This CDR3 spans 15 amino acids. The junction had 2 bases not matched to a gene; V was cut back by 1 base and J by 0 bases. CDR3 residues: CASSLGQGFSYEQYF. CDR3 DNA sequence: TGTGCCAGCAGCTTAGGACAGGGGTTCTCCTACGAGCAGTACTTC. Full variable domain (remainder filled in from reference TRBV11-2 and TRBJ2-7): EAGVAQSPRYKIIEKRQSVAFWCNPISGHATLYWYQQILGQGPKLLIQFQNNGVVDDSQLPKDRFSAERLKGVDSTLKIQPAKLEDSAVYLCASSLGQGFSYEQYFGPGTRLTVT.

This chain connects TRBV5-4 to TRBJ2-5, with 8 bases matching TRBD2. The germline CDR1 and CDR2 sequences are SGHNT and YYREEE (reference sequence). Trimming cost V 6 bases and J 5 bases; bases outside gene matches: 6. The CDR3 covers 13 residues. CDR3 coding DNA: TGTGCCAGCATCGCGGGGGGAGGGGAGACCCAGTACTTC. It translates to CASIAGGGETQYF. The complete variable domain, with remaining parts taken from reference TRBV5-4 and TRBJ2-5, reads ETGVTQSPTHLIKTRGQQVTLRCSSQSGHNTVSWYQQALGQGPQFIFQYYREEENGRGNFPPRFSGLQFPNYSSELNVNALELDDSALYLCASIAGGGETQYFGPGTRLLVL.

The chain employs TRBV7-6 and TRBJ2-1, with 7 bases matching TRBD1. Germline CDR1 is SGHVS and CDR2 is FNYEAQ. Trimming removed 1 base from V and 2 bases from J; junction bases left unmatched: 8. This CDR3 spans 17 amino acids. CDR3 loop: CASSLELRDSTYNEQFF. The CDR3 coding sequence is TGTGCCAGCAGCTTAGAGCTCCGGGACAGCACCTACAATGAGCAGTTCTTC.

This chain connects TRBV5-1 to TRBJ1-1; 7 bases align to TRBD1. The CDR3 has 11 residues. The germline V gene has CDR1 SGHRS and CDR2 YFSETQ. With V trimmed by 5 bases and J by 11 bases, 6 bases remained unmatched. In DNA, the CDR3 is TGCGCCAGCAGACTTGAGGGGGCGGCTTTCTTT. Amino acids: CASRLEGAAFF. Filled out from reference TRBV5-1 and TRBJ1-1, the complete variable domain reads KAGVTQTPRYLIKTRGQQVTLSCSPISGHRSVSWYQQTPGQGLQFLFEYFSETQRNKGNFPGRFSGRQFSNSRSEMNVSTLELGDSALYLCASRLEGAAFFGQGTRLTVV.

The rearrangement links TRBV7-9 to TRBJ2-5, with D possibly being TRBD1 (5 bases). The ends were cut back, 5 bases at V and 2 bases at J, with 18 bases in the middle. Germline-derived CDR1 and CDR2 are SEHNR and FQNEAQ (reference sequence). The CDR3 length is 16 residues. The CDR3, as DNA: TGTGCCAGCAGCGTTAAGCAGGGTCCGACACAAGAGACCCAGTACTTC. It translates to CASSVKQGPTQETQYF.

This chain connects TRBV28 to TRBJ2-5; 11 bases line up with TRBD1. Germline V lookup: CDR1 MDHEN, CDR2 SYDVKM. CDR3 length: 15 amino acids. With V trimmed by 8 bases and J by 4 bases, 9 bases remained unmatched. The CDR3 reads CASGGTGGRGETQYF. For the CDR3, the DNA is TGTGCCAGCGGAGGGACAGGGGGACGGGGAGAGACCCAGTACTTC. Based on the CDR3 plus reference TRBV28 and TRBJ2-5, the full variable domain is DVKVTQSSRYLVKRTGEKVFLECVQDMDHENMFWYRQDPGLGLRLIYFSYDVKMKEKGDIPEGYSVSREKKERFSLILESASTNQTSMYLCASGGTGGRGETQYFGPGTRLLVL.

V usage is TRBV11-3 and J usage is TRBJ2-1; TRBD1 might be the D (6 bases). Per germline, CDR1 SGHNT and CDR2 YENEEA. This CDR3 comprises 16 residues. Trimming stripped 1 base from V and 9 bases from J, with 19 bases between. CDR3 in DNA: TGTGCCAGCAGCTTAGGCAGGGGTAATCGGCCAGTTGAGCAGTTCTTC. Translation: CASSLGRGNRPVEQFF.

The chain links TRBV2 to TRBJ2-1; no clear D gene. Germline V lookup: CDR1 SNHLY, CDR2 FYNNEI. The length of the CDR3 is 14 residues. V was clipped by 6 bases and J by 7 bases, with 16 bases between them. The CDR3 nucleotides are TGTGCCAGCAGGGCAATTACTATCCGGAATGAGCAGTTCTTC. It yields the protein CASRAITIRNEQFF.